These 3 T cell receptor beta chains were all obtained from the same sample, sequenced in a study of cytomegalovirus exposure and HLA in healthy donors. TCRdb's copy holds only in-frame clones and misses some; the assay was immunoSEQ multiplex PCR. The data show approximately 170,000 clones, about 90% seen once. The specimen was PBMCs. Receptor source: a woman between 18 and 30 years old in good health and CMV-seropositive.

The rearrangement uses TRBV10-3 and TRBJ1-1; TRBD1 might be the D (5 bases). Germline-derived CDR1 and CDR2 are ENHRY and SYGVKD. CDR3 size: 13 residues. With 0 bases removed from V and 4 bases from J, the gap between germline ends came to 6 bases. The CDR3 is CAISESRGTEAFF. The CDR3 DNA follows: TGTGCCATCAGTGAGTCTAGGGGCACTGAAGCTTTCTTT.

The chain joins TRBV9 to TRBJ2-7, with D possibly being TRBD2 (7 bases). The CDR3 spans 16 residues. Per germline, CDR1 SGDLS and CDR2 YYNGEE. V shed 4 bases and J shed 1 base, with 18 bases lying between them. CDR3 DNA sequence: TGTGCCAGCAGCCCGATGTGGGGGGGGCGTTCCTACGAGCAGTACTTC. As protein: CASSPMWGGRSYEQYF.

CDR3 nucleotide sequence: TGTGCCAGTAGTATAGACCGCTACGAGCAGTACTTC. It codes for CASSIDRYEQYF. The chain uses TRBV19 and TRBJ2-7; D uncertain. The CDR3 is 12 amino acids. CDR1 is LNHDA, CDR2 SQIVND, per germline (reference sequence). The ends were cut back, 0 bases at V and 3 bases at J, with 3 bases in the middle.